The rows below give T cell receptor beta chains drawn from one sample of a study of blood T cell repertoires in COVID-19. Generated by immunoSEQ multiplex PCR, the TCRdb table keeps only in-frame clones and is missing some. Of more than 45,000 clones listed, roughly 79% were seen once; the top ten hold over 4%. Sequences were obtained from peripheral blood. The receptors shown here come from a human donor in a cohort sampled during active COVID-19. Each CDR3 is given with its conserved first and last residue. A D gene is named only where the DNA matches it firmly. Some rows have no size entry. The others give once, few or many, or a class for an expanded clone.

CDR3 DNA,CDR3 protein,clone size,V gene,D gene,J gene
TGTGCCAGCAGTTACTCACAGGTTCCTTCCTACGAGCAGTACTTC,CASSYSQVPSYEQYF,.,TRBV6-2/TRBV6-3,.,TRBJ2-7
TGTGCCAGCAGCTTGTTCGAGGGAAGGAATGGCTACACCTTC,CASSLFEGRNGYTF,.,TRBV5-5,.,TRBJ1-2
TGTGCCAGCAGCTTAATTCCGCAGGGCACCGGGGAGCTGTTTTTT,CASSLIPQGTGELFF,.,TRBV11-2,.,TRBJ2-2
TGTGCCAGCAGTGGGGACAGGGCAACTGACGACTATGGCTACACCTTC,CASSGDRATDDYGYTF,.,TRBV6-1,TRBD1,TRBJ1-2
TGTGCCAGCAGTGAAAATCGGGATGGACACGAGCAGTACTTC,CASSENRDGHEQYF,.,TRBV6-1,.,TRBJ2-7
TGTGCCAGCACCATAGGCCTCGGACAGGGGGCTCGTGGCTACACCTTC,CASTIGLGQGARGYTF,.,TRBV7-8,TRBD1,TRBJ1-2
TGTGCCAGCAGCAAAAAGTGGGACAGGGGGAGGACAGATACGCAGTATTTT,CASSKKWDRGRTDTQYF,once,TRBV21-1,.,TRBJ2-3
TGTGCCAGCAGCCAGGACAGCTTTTACGAGCAGTACTTC,CASSQDSFYEQYF,.,TRBV14,.,TRBJ2-7
TGTGCCAGTAGTGGCCTGACAGGGCGTGACCAGTACTTC,CASSGLTGRDQYF,.,TRBV19,TRBD1,TRBJ2-4
TGTGCCAGCACCCGGGACAGGAGCCACACAGATACGCAGTATTTT,CASTRDRSHTDTQYF,.,TRBV6-5,TRBD1,TRBJ2-3
TGTGCCAGCAGCTTAGCGGACAGGGCGGGCACTGAAGCTTTCTTT,CASSLADRAGTEAFF,.,TRBV7-9,TRBD1,TRBJ1-1
TGTGCCAGCAGTTTTGGAGGGGCTCGCTACGAGCAGTACTTC,CASSFGGARYEQYF,.,TRBV28,.,TRBJ2-7
TGTGCCAGCAGCCAGGGACAGGCCGAGAGTCTCGACGAGCAGTACTTC,CASSQGQAESLDEQYF,.,TRBV7-9,TRBD1,TRBJ2-7
TGTGCCAGCAGTCCCTCTCTTGGGGGCATCGACGAGCAGTACTTC,CASSPSLGGIDEQYF,.,TRBV27,.,TRBJ2-7
TGTGCCAGCAACCCGCCGGCGGGGACTGAAGCTTTCTTT,CASNPPAGTEAFF,.,TRBV28,.,TRBJ1-1
TGTGCCAGCAGTGAAACAGGGTGGAGCAATCAGCCCCAGCATTTT,CASSETGWSNQPQHF,.,TRBV6-1,.,TRBJ1-5
TGTGCCAGCAGTGAGGGTGCAGGGGCCGTAGTTAGTCAGCCCCAGCATTTT,CASSEGAGAVVSQPQHF,few,TRBV2,.,TRBJ1-5
TGTGCCAGCAGCCCCGGACGGGAACCCTACTACGAGCAGTACTTC,CASSPGREPYYEQYF,.,TRBV13,.,TRBJ2-7
TGTGCCAGCTCACCACCGGGCCCTGGGAGCACTGAAGCTTTCTTT,CASSPPGPGSTEAFF,once,TRBV18,.,TRBJ1-1
TGCGCCAGCAGCAATTCGGACAGGGGCCTTAGCAATCAGCCCCAGCATTTT,CASSNSDRGLSNQPQHF,.,TRBV4-1,TRBD1,TRBJ1-5
TGTGCCAGCAGCTTTAAGGGGGCCGGGCAGCCCCAGCATTTT,CASSFKGAGQPQHF,.,TRBV5-6,TRBD1,TRBJ1-5
TGTGCCAGCAGCTCCCTCGGGACCTACGAGCAGTACTTC,CASSSLGTYEQYF,.,TRBV7-6,.,TRBJ2-7
TGTGCCAGCAGCTCCCACCACGGGGGAGCTAACTATGGCTACACCTTC,CASSSHHGGANYGYTF,.,TRBV11-2,.,TRBJ1-2
TGTGCCAGCAGCCCCGGACTAGCCTACGAGCAGTACTTC,CASSPGLAYEQYF,once,TRBV5-6,TRBD2,TRBJ2-7
TGTGCCAGCAGCCGAGGGCGGGACTCCTCTTTT,CASSRGRDSSF,.,TRBV3-1/TRBV3-2,.,TRBJ1-4
TGTGCCAGCAGCTTCAGGGGTGGTTCGACTAGCGGCTCCTACGAGCAGTACTTC,CASSFRGGSTSGSYEQYF,.,TRBV5-5,TRBD2,TRBJ2-7
TGTGCCAGCAGCTTAAACGGTGGAAACACCATATATTTT,CASSLNGGNTIYF,.,TRBV11-3,.,TRBJ1-3
TGTGCCAGCTGGGGAGACGGAAGCTCCTACAATGAGCAGTTCTTC,CASWGDGSSYNEQFF,many,TRBV2,.,TRBJ2-1
TGTGCCAGCAGCCAAGGGGGCTTCTATGGCTACACCTTC,CASSQGGFYGYTF,.,TRBV14,.,TRBJ1-2
TGCGCCAGCAGCTTGTCGGTCCTCCAGGGCACCTATGGCTACACCTTC,CASSLSVLQGTYGYTF,.,TRBV5-1,.,TRBJ1-2
TGTGCCAGCAGCAAACAGGGGGCGAAAGAGCAGTACTTC,CASSKQGAKEQYF,.,TRBV7-8,TRBD1,TRBJ2-7
TGTGCCAGCAGCTTCCCGGGGGTAGCTAGCGGGAGTGAGCAGTACTTC,CASSFPGVASGSEQYF,.,TRBV5-5,TRBD2,TRBJ2-7
TGTGCCAGCAGCGTTCAGGGGACCTCCTACGAGCAGTACTTC,CASSVQGTSYEQYF,few,TRBV9,.,TRBJ2-7
TGTGTCAAGCGGACCACCAACACCGGGGAGCTGTTTTTT,CVKRTTNTGELFF,.,TRBV2,.,TRBJ2-2